A selection of T cell receptor beta chains follows, all from one sample in a study of neoadjuvant anti-PD-1 for oral cavity cancer. Clones were read by immunoSEQ multiplex PCR, and TCRdb kept only the in-frame ones, dropping some. The table has under 85,000 clones, approximately 84% seen once; the top ten hold around 3.1%. The sequencing used PBMCs, collected before nivolumab (anti-PD-1) treatment. The origin of the receptors is a person aged 35 to 85 with oral cavity squamous cell carcinoma. Each CDR3 is given with its conserved first and last residue. D genes are given only for firm matches. Clone size is not always given. Where it is, it says once, few, many or a class for expanded clones.

clone_size d_call j_call v_call cdr3_aa cdr3_nt
. . TRBJ2-7 TRBV9 CASSVGFQAYEQYF TGTGCCAGCAGCGTAGGTTTCCAGGCCTACGAGCAGTACTTC
few . TRBJ2-7 TRBV7-9 CASSLAGYPYEQYF TGTGCCAGCAGCTTAGCCGGATATCCCTACGAGCAGTACTTC
. TRBD1 TRBJ1-2 TRBV30 CAWSRPDWDSGYNYGYTF TGTGCCTGGAGTCGCCCGGACTGGGACAGCGGTTATAACTATGGCTACACCTTC
. TRBD2 TRBJ2-3 TRBV11-3 CASSPGTSGRSDTQYF TGTGCCAGCAGCCCGGGGACTAGCGGGAGGTCAGATACGCAGTATTTT
. . TRBJ1-1 TRBV29-1 CSVLGNSAFF TGCAGCGTTTTAGGGAATTCGGCTTTCTTT
. . TRBJ1-2 TRBV6-1 CASRPGQDYGYTF TGTGCCAGCAGGCCGGGGCAGGACTATGGCTACACCTTC
. . TRBJ2-2 TRBV19 CASSKAVNTGELFF TGTGCCAGTAGTAAAGCCGTGAACACCGGGGAGCTGTTTTTT
. TRBD2 TRBJ2-2 TRBV11-2 CASSLGLTNTGELFF TGTGCCAGCAGCTTGGGACTAACGAACACCGGGGAGCTGTTTTTT
. TRBD1 TRBJ1-1 TRBV27 CASRPQGRGPEAFF TGTGCCAGCAGACCACAGGGGCGCGGCCCTGAAGCTTTCTTT
. . TRBJ2-3 TRBV7-8 CASSFSGRADTQYF TGTGCCAGCAGCTTCTCCGGGCGCGCAGATACGCAGTATTTT
. . TRBJ1-2 TRBV6-1 CATHQPPEEVGYTF TGTGCCACTCACCAACCCCCAGAGGAAGTTGGCTACACCTTC
. TRBD2 TRBJ2-5 TRBV15 CATSRGGLAGGETQYF TGTGCCACCAGCAGAGGGGGACTAGCGGGAGGAGAGACCCAGTACTTC
. . TRBJ2-2 TRBV19 CAGGQNTGELFF TGTGCCGGAGGGCAGAACACCGGGGAGCTGTTTTTT
. TRBD2 TRBJ2-7 TRBV5-1 CASSQAGMAYEQYF TGCGCCAGCAGCCAAGCGGGAATGGCCTACGAGCAGTACTTC
. TRBD1 TRBJ1-5 TRBV7-8 CASSSQGEGNQPQHF TGTGCCAGCAGCTCGCAGGGGGAGGGCAATCAGCCCCAGCATTTT
. TRBD1 TRBJ2-7 TRBV4-1 CASSLHRGSSYEQYF TGCGCCAGCAGCCTCCACAGGGGGTCATCCTACGAGCAGTACTTC
. . TRBJ1-2 TRBV29-1 CSAWDATPYGYTF TGCAGCGCTTGGGACGCAACCCCCTATGGCTACACCTTC
. . TRBJ2-3 TRBV6-5 CASSYSAGAGPQYF TGTGCCAGCAGTTACTCGGCGGGGGCCGGGCCGCAGTATTTT
once . TRBJ1-4 TRBV10-3 CAISERGAGEKLFF TGTGCCATCAGTGAACGGGGGGCAGGAGAAAAACTGTTTTTT
. . TRBJ1-3 TRBV30 CAGLRTSGNTIYF TGTGCCGGATTACGAACCTCTGGAAACACCATATATTTT
. . TRBJ2-3 TRBV5-8 CASSLFLFSDDTQYF TGTGCCAGCAGCTTATTCCTTTTTAGCGATGATACGCAGTATTTT
. TRBD1 TRBJ1-5 TRBV5-6 CASSLTGQGVSGNQPQHF TGTGCCAGCAGCTTGACGGGACAGGGTGTGTCGGGCAATCAGCCCCAGCATTTT
. TRBD1 TRBJ1-5 TRBV6-1 CASSEKVRQGAFQPQHF TGTGCCAGCAGTGAGAAAGTGAGACAGGGGGCATTTCAGCCCCAGCATTTT
. . TRBJ2-7 TRBV6-5 CASSTFGEQYF TGTGCCAGCAGTACCTTCGGCGAGCAGTACTTC
. . TRBJ2-3 TRBV30 CAWSVRRADTQYF TGTGCCTGGAGTGTACGTCGGGCAGATACGCAGTATTTT
. . TRBJ1-5 TRBV25-1 CASTSGPRDSQPQHF TGTGCCAGCACCTCCGGGCCCCGGGATAGTCAGCCCCAGCATTTT
. . TRBJ2-2 TRBV29-1 CSGGEVIGELFF TGCAGCGGAGGGGAGGTGATCGGGGAGCTGTTTTTT
. . TRBJ2-1 TRBV6-5 CASSYSRGLPYNEQFF TGTGCCAGCAGTTACTCACGGGGCCTCCCCTACAATGAGCAGTTCTTC
. . TRBJ2-7 TRBV5-4 CASSFSGMSYEQYF TGTGCCAGCAGCTTTTCCGGGATGTCCTACGAGCAGTACTTC
once . TRBJ1-5 TRBV2 CASSRTRGVFGNQPQHF TGTGCCAGCAGTAGGACACGGGGGGTGTTCGGCAATCAGCCCCAGCATTTT
. . TRBJ2-7 TRBV28 CASKASGSYEQYF TGTGCCAGCAAAGCTTCCGGCTCCTACGAGCAGTACTTC